This TCR beta chain was obtained from a study of blood T cell repertoires in COVID-19. The wider study: Italy, Spain and the United States were the sources of the convalescent and acute COVID-19 samples. Sample material is recorded as cDNA or gDNA derived from T cells, B-cell-depleted T cells, or PBMCs.

Trimming cost V 2 bases and J 10 bases; bases outside gene matches: 19. The CDR3 sequence is 17 residues long. Germline CDR1 is LGHDT and CDR2 is YNNKEL (reference sequence). In the source study's methods: Estimates of nucleated cell counts were drawn from the amplification of reference gene primers. The method was immunoSEQ multiplex PCR; TCRdb's version includes in-frame clones alone and lacks a portion of them. Clone size and the V and J calls come from that table; the DNA yielded D and trimming. The table lists 160,000 or so clones, about four fifths of them singletons. J is TRBJ2-7 and V is TRBV3-1 (or the pseudogene TRBV3-2); 8 bases align to TRBD1. The TCR was taken from a woman at least 80 years old with acute or convalescent COVID-19. Sequenced: peripheral blood. CDR3 in DNA: TGTGCCAGCAGCCAACTCACCGGGACAGGCAGAATTGGGGGCCAGTACTTC. It translates to CASSQLTGTGRIGGQYF.